This T cell receptor beta chain is drawn from a study of T cell changes during pregnancy in multiple sclerosis. Generated by immunoSEQ multiplex PCR, the TCRdb table keeps only in-frame clones and is missing some. Of approximately 42,000 clones detected, roughly 84% appear once; the ten largest clones hold 0.6% to 0.8%. The CDR3 consists of 16 residues. Germline V gene lookup returns CDR1 SEHNR and CDR2 FQNEAQ (reference sequence). V was cut by 1 base and J by 0 bases, with 9 bases left in between. This TCR was recovered from a female donor with multiple sclerosis, enrolled in a pregnancy study. The sequenced sample was CD4+ T cells from peripheral blood mononuclear cells, obtained before pregnancy. The J gene is TRBJ1-4, the V gene TRBV7-9; D is unresolved. This chain's CDR3 is CASSLGAVATNEKLFF. For the CDR3, the DNA is TGTGCCAGCAGCTTAGGGGCCGTCGCAACTAATGAAAAACTGTTTTTT.